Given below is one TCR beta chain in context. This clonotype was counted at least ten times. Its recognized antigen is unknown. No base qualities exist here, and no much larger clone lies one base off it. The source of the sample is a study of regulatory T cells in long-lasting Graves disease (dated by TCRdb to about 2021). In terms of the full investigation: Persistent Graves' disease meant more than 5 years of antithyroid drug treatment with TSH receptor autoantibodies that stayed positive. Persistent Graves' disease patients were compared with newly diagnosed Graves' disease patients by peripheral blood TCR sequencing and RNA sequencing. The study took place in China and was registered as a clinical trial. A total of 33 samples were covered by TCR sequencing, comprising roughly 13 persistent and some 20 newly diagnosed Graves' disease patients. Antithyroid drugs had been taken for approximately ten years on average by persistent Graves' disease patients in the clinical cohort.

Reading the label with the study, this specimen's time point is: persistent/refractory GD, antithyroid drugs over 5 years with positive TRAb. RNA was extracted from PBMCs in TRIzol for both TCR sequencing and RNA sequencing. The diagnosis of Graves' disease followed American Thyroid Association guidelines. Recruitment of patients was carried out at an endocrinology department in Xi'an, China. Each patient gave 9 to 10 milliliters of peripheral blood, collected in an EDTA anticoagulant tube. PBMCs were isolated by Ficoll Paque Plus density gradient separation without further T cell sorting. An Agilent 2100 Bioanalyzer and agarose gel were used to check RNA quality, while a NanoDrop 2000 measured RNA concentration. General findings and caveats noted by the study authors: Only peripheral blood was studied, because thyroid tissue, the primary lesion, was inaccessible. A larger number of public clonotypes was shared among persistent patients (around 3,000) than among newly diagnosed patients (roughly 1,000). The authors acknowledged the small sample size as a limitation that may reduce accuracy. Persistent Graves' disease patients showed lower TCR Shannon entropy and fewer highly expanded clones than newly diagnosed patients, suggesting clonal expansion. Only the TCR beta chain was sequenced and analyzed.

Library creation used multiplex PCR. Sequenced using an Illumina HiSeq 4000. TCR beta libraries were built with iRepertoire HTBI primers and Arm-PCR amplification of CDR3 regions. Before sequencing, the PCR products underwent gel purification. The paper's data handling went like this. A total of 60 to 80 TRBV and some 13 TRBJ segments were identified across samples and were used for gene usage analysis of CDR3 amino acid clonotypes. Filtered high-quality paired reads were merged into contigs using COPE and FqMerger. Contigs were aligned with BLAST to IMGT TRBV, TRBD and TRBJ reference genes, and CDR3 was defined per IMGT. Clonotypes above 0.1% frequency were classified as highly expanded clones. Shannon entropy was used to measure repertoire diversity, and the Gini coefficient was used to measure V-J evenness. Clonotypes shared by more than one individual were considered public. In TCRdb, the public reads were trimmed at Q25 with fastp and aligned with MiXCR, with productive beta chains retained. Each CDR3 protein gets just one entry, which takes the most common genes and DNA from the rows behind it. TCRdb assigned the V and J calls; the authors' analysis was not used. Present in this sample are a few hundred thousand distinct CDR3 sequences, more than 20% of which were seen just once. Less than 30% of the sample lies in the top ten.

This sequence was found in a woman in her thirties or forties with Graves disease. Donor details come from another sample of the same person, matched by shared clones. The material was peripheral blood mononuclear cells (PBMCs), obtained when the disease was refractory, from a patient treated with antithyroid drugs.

The CDR3 reads as follows: CASSEALLNKYSNQPQHF. Here is the DNA: TGTGCCAGCAGTGAAGCGCTTCTGAACAAGTATAGCAATCAGCCCCAGCATTTT. This receptor chain uses TRBV2 and TRBJ1-5; the D gene cannot be resolved reliably. The CDR3 spans 18 residues, from the cysteine through the phenylalanine. Kept here is only the CDR3 DNA, which spans 54 bases and is read in frame from base 1. The germline V gene encodes CDR1 SNHLY and CDR2 FYNNEI. V and J lose 0 bases and 0 bases, and a span of 15 bases separates them.